This T cell receptor beta chain was identified in a study of beta chain features in type 1 diabetes. Study summary: Across all samples, over 85 million sorted cells were examined.

The study reverse transcribed the entire isolated RNA, so it sequenced expressed TCRB transcripts. Profiling relied on immunoSEQ multiplex PCR, and the TCRdb table lists in-frame clones only, not all of them. The profile covers 95,000 to 150,000 clones, with 16% appearing a single time and approximately 2.2% taken by the ten largest. CDR1 and CDR2 from the germline V gene are MNHNS and SASEGT. The CDR3 extends over 15 amino acids. V was trimmed by 1 base and J by 8 bases, leaving 14 bases between them. The table lists this clone with a few counts. Its antigen is still unknown. Study results and caveats: Since sequencing was performed on cDNA, cells with high TCR expression could be over-represented. TCRB CDR3s from Type 1 diabetes patients were moderately but significantly shorter in all four CD4+ subsets. Insertions were fewer and deletions more numerous at VDJ junctions in type 1 diabetes patients.

Sequencing was carried out using central memory CD4+ T cells from blood. V usage is TRBV6-1 and J usage is TRBJ1-4; TRBD1 might be the D (5 bases). This TCR was sampled from a man aged 25-45 years with type 1 diabetes. The CDR3 sequence is CASSEGNSWGEKLFF. The CDR3 nucleotides are TGTGCCAGCAGTGAAGGGAACTCTTGGGGCGAAAAACTGTTTTTT.